The rows below give T cell receptor beta chains drawn from one sample of a study of cytomegalovirus exposure and HLA in healthy donors. Only in-frame clones appear in the TCRdb table, and some are missing; sequencing was by immunoSEQ multiplex PCR. The sample contains approximately 220,000 clones, around 80% of which appear only once. Sequencing was performed on PBMCs. The origin of the receptors is a boy between 2 and 10 years old in good health and CMV-seronegative. Each CDR3 is given with its conserved first and last residue. The D gene is left open where the match is weak. Only some rows state a clone size, as once, few, many or a class for expanded clones.

v_call	j_call	clone_size	d_call	cdr3_nt	cdr3_aa
TRBV6-1	TRBJ1-2	few	TRBD1	TGTGCCAGCAGTGCTACCGCCGGGACAGGGTCGGGCGGCTACACCTTC	CASSATAGTGSGGYTF
TRBV7-6	TRBJ2-7	-	TRBD2	TGTGCCAGCAGCAGTAGCGGGGCGGGGACCTACGAGCAGTACTTC	CASSSSGAGTYEQYF
TRBV6-1	TRBJ2-7	-	-	TGTGCCAGCAGTGACCCGCTGAGGACAGATTCCTACGAGCAGTACTTC	CASSDPLRTDSYEQYF
TRBV7-6	TRBJ1-1	-	-	TGTGCCAGCAGCCCGAGCGGACAGCTCACTGAAGCTTTCTTT	CASSPSGQLTEAFF
TRBV5-6	TRBJ1-1	few	TRBD1	TGTGCCAGCAGCTTGTTAGGGTCGGGACAGACCCATCTTGAAGCTTTCTTT	CASSLLGSGQTHLEAFF
TRBV5-1	TRBJ2-5	-	-	TGCGCCAGCCGACTAGGACAAGGGGACCAAGAGACCCAGTACTTC	CASRLGQGDQETQYF
TRBV19	TRBJ2-7	-	TRBD1	TGTGCCAGTAGTACCGGGACAGGGAGCTACGAGCAGTACTTC	CASSTGTGSYEQYF
TRBV2	TRBJ1-2	few	-	TGTGCCAGCAGTGAAGAAAGCGGCTACACCTTC	CASSEESGYTF
TRBV7-9	TRBJ2-3	-	-	TGTGCCAGCAGCGGACCGGGCGGGCCTACTTTTGATACGCAGTATTTT	CASSGPGGPTFDTQYF
TRBV4-1	TRBJ2-3	once	TRBD1	TGCGCCAGCAGCCCGACAGGGGCAGAGGCAGATACGCAGTATTTT	CASSPTGAEADTQYF
TRBV30	TRBJ2-1	once	-	TGTGCCTGGAGTGTAGGGGTCTGGCGGAAAAGGGATGAGCAGTTCTTC	CAWSVGVWRKRDEQFF
TRBV2	TRBJ1-5	once	TRBD1	TGTGCCAGCCTGACAGGGGTCGGTCAGCCCCAGCATTTT	CASLTGVGQPQHF
TRBV11-1	TRBJ2-1	-	-	TGTGCCAGCAGCTTATTTACGGTGAATGAGCAGTTCTTC	CASSLFTVNEQFF
TRBV5-4	TRBJ1-4	-	TRBD1	TGTGCCAGCAGCTTGGACCGGTCGGGGACAGCCCAGTTT	CASSLDRSGTAQF
TRBV5-5	TRBJ1-2	-	-	TGTGCCAGCAGCGGGGACGGGGGGTTACGCTTCACCTTC	CASSGDGGLRFTF
TRBV7-9	TRBJ1-1	-	-	TGTGCCAGCAGCCGGAACACTGAAGCTTTCTTT	CASSRNTEAFF
TRBV30	TRBJ1-2	once	TRBD1	TGTGCCTGGAGTGTACAGGGGAGTTGTGGCTACACCTTC	CAWSVQGSCGYTF
TRBV9	TRBJ2-7	-	-	TGTGCCAGCAGCGATCCCGGGAGTTCCTACGAGCAGTACTTC	CASSDPGSSYEQYF
TRBV14	TRBJ2-1	-	-	TGTGCCAGCACCCCAAGAATACTAGCAGATTACAATGAGCAGTTCTTC	CASTPRILADYNEQFF
TRBV2	TRBJ2-7	few	-	TGTGCCAGCTATGGGACTGATTACGAGCAGTACTTC	CASYGTDYEQYF
TRBV27	TRBJ2-1	-	TRBD2	TGTGCCAGCAGACTATTCGGGACTAGCGGGAGGGAGGATGAGCAGTTCTTC	CASRLFGTSGREDEQFF
TRBV19	TRBJ2-1	-	TRBD2	TGTGCCAGTAGCACGAATGGACTAGCTTCCTACAATGAGCAGTTCTTC	CASSTNGLASYNEQFF
TRBV11-1	TRBJ2-4	once	TRBD2	TGTGCCAGCAGCCCTAGTGGGCGGGGGGATTTAAACATTCAGTACTTC	CASSPSGRGDLNIQYF
TRBV5-6	TRBJ1-2	-	-	TGTGCCAGCAGCCCTCCGGGGGACTATGGCTACACCTTC	CASSPPGDYGYTF
TRBV30	TRBJ1-2	-	-	TGTGCCTGGAGTTACACTGGAGGGTTCTATGGCTACACCTTC	CAWSYTGGFYGYTF
TRBV30	TRBJ2-1	-	-	TGTGCCTGGAGTGACTCGGGGGGCTATGAGCAGTTCTTC	CAWSDSGGYEQFF
TRBV7-9	TRBJ2-1	-	TRBD1	TGTGCCAGCAGAACCACAGGGGGAATGTTTTACAATGAGCAGTTCTTC	CASRTTGGMFYNEQFF